This paragraph covers one TCR beta chain sequence. No antigen is known for it. It was by quantitative 5'-RACE with molecular barcodes that TCR beta libraries were made. Using its own MiXCR run on the 5' RACE reads, TCRdb lists one record per CDR3 protein. The data contain just over 300,000 distinct CDR3 sequences, roughly 20% of them singletons. The sample originates from a study of CD8 T cells in ankylosing spondylitis. Study-wide results and caveats: About 8 highly homologous variants made up a TCR beta motif, and this motif appeared characteristic of ankylosing spondylitis blood. Researchers report that disease-linked clones proved CD8+ and relatively rare in peripheral blood. In reactive arthritis synovial fluid and blood, some motif variants had been reported before.

Germline V lookup: CDR1 MNHNS, CDR2 SASEGT. This CDR3 comprises 14 residues. V was cut by 6 bases and J by 3 bases, with 15 bases left in between. This TCR was sampled from a female donor with ankylosing spondylitis or in good health (not recorded which). The rearrangement uses TRBV6-1 and TRBJ2-7, with D possibly being TRBD2 (6 bases). Material: blood, either unsorted or a sorted T cell fraction (not recorded which). The CDR3 DNA follows: TGTGCCAGCAGGTTTATGCCTAGCGTCTACGAGCAGTACTTC. Translated: CASRFMPSVYEQYF.